The 32 T cell receptor beta chains below come from one sample, sequenced in a study of T cell repertoires in cytomegalovirus infection. Their antigens are not known. In TCRdb, the reads were re-called with MiXCR into one record per CDR3 protein. The sample has about 120,000 distinct CDR3 sequences; over 9% are singletons. Sequenced: PBMCs, sequenced either directly or after in vitro stimulation (not recorded which). These receptors came from a human donor in good health (CMV status not recorded). Some clones in this sample may be carry-over from other donors' samples.

In its sample, this clonotype was seen many times. The genes are TRBV6-2 or TRBV6-3 and TRBJ2-4; TRBD1 agrees at 10 bases. This CDR3 contains 15 residues. Per the germline V gene, CDR1 is MNHEY and CDR2 is SVGEGT. V shed 4 bases and J 1 base; nucleotides not matched to a gene: 1. In DNA, the CDR3 is TGTGCCAGCAGTTCGGACAGGGGGGCCAAAAACATTCAGTACTTC. Translating it yields CASSSDRGAKNIQYF.

Note on this clonotype: Germline is not matched at one junction end, which may reflect a read error. The chain couples TRBV28 to TRBJ2-7; a weak D match, TRBD1 (6 bases). The CDR3 contains 13 residues. Germline loops: CDR1 MDHEN, CDR2 SYDVKM. The CDR3 spells CASSFQGSKVMDF. CDR3 coding DNA: TGTGCCAGCAGCTTCCAGGGGTCCAAGGTAATGGACTTC.

This clonotype was observed a few times. V and J are TRBV6-2 or TRBV6-3 and TRBJ1-4; D unclear. CDR1 and CDR2 from the germline V gene are MNHEY and SVGEGT. This CDR3 region has 13 residues. Trimming removed 5 bases from V and 8 bases from J, with 12 bases in between. The CDR3 nucleotides read TGTGCCAGCAGTATGAGGAAGGTGGAAAAACTGTTTTTT. This codes for CASSMRKVEKLFF.

At least ten counts were recorded for this clonotype. V is TRBV6-2 or TRBV6-3 and J is TRBJ1-2; no firm D call. CDR1 and CDR2 (germline): MNHEY, SVGEGT. The CDR3 extends over 14 amino acids. V was pared by 6 bases and J by 1 base, with 12 bases between. CDR3 nucleotide sequence: TGTGCCAGCAGCCAAATGGACTATAACTATGGCTACACCTTC. It codes for CASSQMDYNYGYTF.

This clonotype was recorded many times. The rearrangement joins TRBV6-2 or TRBV6-3 to TRBJ2-1; 14 positions agree with TRBD2. The CDR3 length is 19 residues. Trimming cost V 2 bases and J 0 bases; bases outside gene matches: 6. Germline loops: CDR1 MNHEY, CDR2 SVGEGT. In DNA, the CDR3 is TGTGCCAGCAGTTACCAGACTAGCGGGAGGGAGAGCTCCTACAATGAGCAGTTCTTC. This encodes CASSYQTSGRESSYNEQFF.

About this clonotype: This clone may be a read error of a much larger clone one base away. A read error is likely, as this CDR3 ends without the conserved phenylalanine or tryptophan. The J gene is TRBJ2-1, the V gene TRBV12-3 or TRBV12-4; 11 bases match TRBD2. There are 14 residues in the CDR3. Trimming cost V 7 bases and J 5 bases; bases outside gene matches: 4. The CDR3 loop reads CASTKLAGDNEQFS. Here the CDR3 DNA reads TGTGCCAGCACAAAACTAGCGGGAGACAATGAGCAGTTCTCC.

There are many counts of this clonotype. The chain links TRBV7-9 to TRBJ1-1; D is perhaps TRBD1 (5 bases). Per germline, CDR1 SEHNR and CDR2 FQNEAQ (reference sequence). This CDR3 has 15 amino acids. Deletions cut 5 bases from V and 1 base from J, with 14 bases between. The CDR3 sequence is CASSPLGTSNTEAFF. DNA for the CDR3: TGTGCCAGCAGCCCCCTTGGGACGTCGAACACTGAAGCTTTCTTT.

This clonotype was seen a few times. The chain is built from TRBV7-6 and TRBJ2-1; D gene ambiguous. Germline V gives CDR1 SGHVS, CDR2 FNYEAQ. V gave up 2 bases and J gave up 4 bases, with 12 bases separating them. The CDR3 runs to 15 residues. The CDR3 loop is CASSLSEIAYNEQFF. The CDR3 DNA is TGTGCCAGCAGCTTAAGCGAGATAGCTTACAATGAGCAGTTCTTC.

This clonotype came up many times. The chain has TRBV7-2 and TRBJ2-3, with 9 bases lining up with TRBD2. The junction had 11 bases not matched to a gene; V was cut back by 5 bases and J by 5 bases. The CDR3 totals 16 residues. Germline V lookup: CDR1 SGHTA, CDR2 FQGNSA. CDR3 in DNA: TGTGCCAGCAGCCTTCCTAGCGGGATTCATCAAGATACGCAGTATTTT. Its protein product is CASSLPSGIHQDTQYF.

This clonotype was seen repeatedly, ten times or more. V is TRBV6-5 and J is TRBJ1-6; D is ambiguous. Germline-derived CDR1 and CDR2 are MNHEY and SVGAGI. This CDR3 spans 15 amino acids. V was shortened by 2 bases and J by 5 bases, with 10 bases between the two germline ends. DNA for the CDR3: TGTGCCAGCAGTTACGATGGACGAAATAATTCACCCCTCCACTTT. Translation: CASSYDGRNNSPLHF.

The V and J genes are TRBV7-2 and TRBJ2-5, with 8 bases matching TRBD1. The CDR3 has 14 residues. V lost 5 bases, J lost 4 bases, and 6 bases stayed unmatched. Germline V gene data show CDR1 as SGHTA and CDR2 as FQGNSA. The CDR3 protein is CASSPGGTGETQYF. In DNA form, the CDR3 reads TGTGCCAGCAGCCCGGGTGGGACAGGAGAGACCCAGTACTTC.

This clonotype was seen at least ten times. The chain employs TRBV7-2 and TRBJ1-2, with 8 bases that match TRBD1. The germline V gene encodes CDR1 SGHTA and CDR2 FQGNSA. This CDR3 has 13 residues. The V and J ends lost 7 bases and 8 bases, in that order; junction bases with no gene match: 9. CDR3 in DNA: TGTGCCAGCACCCTATGGGCAGGGGGCGGCTACACCTTC. Its translation: CASTLWAGGGYTF.

This clonotype has ten or more counts. This chain connects TRBV6-5 to TRBJ1-3; TRBD1 is a possible D gene (5 bases). Trimming removed 0 bases from V and 0 bases from J, with 9 bases in between. CDR1 MNHEY and CDR2 SVGAGI come from the germline V gene. The CDR3 sequence is 16 residues long. CDR3: CASSYSGAHSGNTIYF. CDR3 bases: TGTGCCAGCAGTTACTCTGGGGCACACTCTGGAAACACCATATATTTT.

This clonotype was detected only a few times. This chain connects TRBV5-5 to TRBJ2-7; D possibly corresponds to TRBD2 (6 bases). This CDR3 spans 16 amino acids. Looked up from germline, CDR1 is SGHKS and CDR2 is YYEKEE (reference sequence). V shed 5 bases and J shed 6 bases, with 24 bases lying between them. The CDR3 DNA follows: TGTGCCAGCAGTTTTTCCTTCCGGACCGCGGGGTCCGAGCAGTACTTC. Its translation is CASSFSFRTAGSEQYF.

The rearrangement uses TRBV28 and TRBJ2-7; unclear D gene. The germline CDR1 and CDR2 sequences are MDHEN and SYDVKM. This CDR3 is 12 amino acids long. V lost 5 bases and J lost 3, with 8 bases in between. The DNA of the CDR3 is TGTGCCAGCAGTCCTGTGTACTACGAGCAGTACTTC. Translation: CASSPVYYEQYF.

This clonotype was recorded many times. This chain links TRBV6-2 or TRBV6-3 with TRBJ1-5, with D possibly matching TRBD1 (5 bases). With 0 bases removed from V and 6 bases from J, the gap between germline ends came to 9 bases. Looked up from germline, CDR1 is MNHEY and CDR2 is SVGEGT. The CDR3 covers 14 residues. The CDR3, as DNA: TGTGCCAGCAGTTACTCGAGCGACAGTCAGCCCCAGCATTTT. This gives the protein CASSYSSDSQPQHF.

Regarding this clonotype: A much larger clone lies one base from this, so it may be a read error. The V call is TRBV7-8, the J call TRBJ2-2; 10 positions agree with TRBD2. Germline V gene sequence: CDR1 SGHVS, CDR2 FQNEAQ. The CDR3 sequence is 17 residues long. The CDR3 region is CASSLERAGGNTEELFF. CDR3 DNA sequence: TGTGCCAGCAGCTTAGAGCGAGCGGGAGGGAACACCGAGGAGCTGTTTTTT.

This clonotype was seen a handful of times. This CDR3 is CASSPSDRDEQFF. CDR3 DNA sequence: TGTGCCAGCAGCCCATCCGACAGGGATGAGCAGTTCTTC. The rearrangement joins TRBV5-6 to TRBJ2-1, with 7 nucleotides matching TRBD1. J gave up 8 bases and V 4 bases, and 6 bases lay outside the gene matches. CDR1 SGHDT and CDR2 YYEEEE come from the germline V gene. The CDR3 is made up of 13 amino acids.

The table lists this clonotype with many counts. The chain links TRBV7-2 to TRBJ1-1, with 11 bases fitting TRBD1. V lost 1 base to trimming and J lost 4 bases; unmatched junction nucleotides: 2. Germline CDR1 SGHTA, CDR2 FQGNSA. The CDR3 consists of 15 residues. For the CDR3, the DNA is TGTGCCAGCAGCTTAGAGGGGACAGGGGGCACTGAAGCTTTCTTT. This translates into CASSLEGTGGTEAFF.

Remarks on this clonotype: This may arise from a read error, as a much more abundant clone is one base away. The chain has TRBV7-3 and TRBJ1-2, with TRBD1 matching over 7 bases. The junction had 8 bases not matched to a gene; V was cut back by 5 bases and J by 8 bases. The germline V gene encodes CDR1 SGHTA and CDR2 FQGTGA. The CDR3 length is 13 residues. Here the CDR3 DNA reads TGTGCCAGCAGCCCCGACAGGGCTGGGGGCTACACCTTC. It yields the protein CASSPDRAGGYTF. The variable domain in full, completed from reference TRBV7-3 and TRBJ1-2, reads GAGVSQTPSNKVTEKGKYVELRCDPISGHTALYWYRQSLGQGPEFLIYFQGTGAADDSGLPNDRFFAVRPEGSVSTLKIQRTERGDSAVYLCASSPDRAGGYTFGSGTRLTVV.

The sample holds many counts of this clonotype. The V gene is TRBV7-2, the J gene TRBJ1-1; 7 bases map to TRBD1. Trimming removed 3 bases from V and 4 bases from J; junction bases left unmatched: 8. The CDR3 extends over 15 amino acids. Germline CDR1 is SGHTA and CDR2 is FQGNSA. The CDR3 is CASSLRTGVPTEAFF. The CDR3 DNA reads TGTGCCAGCAGCTTGAGGACAGGAGTCCCCACTGAAGCTTTCTTT.

This clonotype appeared many times. The chain links TRBV7-2 to TRBJ2-4, with a possible D match to TRBD1 (5 bases). The CDR3 spans 15 residues. Germline lookup yields CDR1 SGHTA and CDR2 FQGNSA. V shed 4 bases and J shed 2 bases, with 12 bases lying between them. CDR3 DNA sequence: TGTGCCAGCAGCTACCCCCCAGGGCCCAAAAACATTCAGTACTTC. Translation: CASSYPPGPKNIQYF.

The chain employs TRBV29-1 and TRBJ2-7; 8 bases fit TRBD2. This CDR3 has 13 amino acids. V lost 5 bases to trimming and J lost 2 bases; unmatched junction nucleotides: 5. Looked up from germline, CDR1 is SQVTM and CDR2 is ANQGSEA. The CDR3 DNA sequence: TGCAGCGTTCGACTAGCGCTAACCTACGAGCAGTACTTC. It specifies CSVRLALTYEQYF.

In this sample, this clonotype turned up a few times. V is TRBV7-2 and J is TRBJ2-3; 9 bases are shared with TRBD2. This CDR3 comprises 15 residues. The V and J ends lost 1 base and 6 bases, in that order; junction bases with no gene match: 5. In germline, CDR1 is SGHTA, CDR2 FQGNSA. CDR3 sequence: CASSLVAGAGDTQYF. CDR3 DNA sequence: TGTGCCAGCAGCTTAGTAGCGGGAGCGGGGGATACGCAGTATTTT.

This clonotype came up a few times. This chain connects TRBV6-5 to TRBJ2-1; TRBD2 matches 12 bases. Germline loops: CDR1 MNHEY, CDR2 SVGAGI. This CDR3 region has 17 residues. With 4 bases clipped from V and 5 bases from J, the junction kept 9 bases outside the gene matches. CDR3 DNA: TGTGCCAGCAGTTCTCCTAGACTAGCGGGAGTTGACAATGAGCAGTTCTTC. This codes for CASSSPRLAGVDNEQFF.

This clonotype was counted many times. The chain combines TRBV7-2 with TRBJ2-7; D unresolved. CDR3 size: 17 residues. The germline V gene has CDR1 SGHTA and CDR2 FQGNSA. The V end was cut by 1 base, the J end by 0 bases, with 16 bases between. The CDR3 protein is CASSLEVGQVSSYEQYF. The CDR3 DNA is TGTGCCAGCAGCTTAGAGGTTGGTCAGGTCAGCTCCTACGAGCAGTACTTC.

This clonotype showed up many times. The rearrangement links TRBV27 to TRBJ2-2; D unclear. V shed 4 bases and J shed 7 bases, with 13 bases lying between them. Per the germline V gene, CDR1 is MNHEY and CDR2 is SMNVEV (reference sequence). CDR3 size: 14 residues. The CDR3 is CASSSYTSGGELFF. The CDR3 coding sequence is TGTGCCAGCAGTTCGTACACTTCAGGCGGGGAGCTGTTTTTT.

The rearrangement joins TRBV14 to TRBJ1-1; D call uncertain. This CDR3 spans 15 amino acids. CDR1 and CDR2 (germline): SGHDN, FVKESK. The V end lost 2 bases, the J end lost 5 bases, and 15 bases lay between the germline ends. Written as DNA, the CDR3 is TGTGCCAGCAGCCAAAGTTTCGGGGTTCGAACTGAAGCTTTCTTT. Residues: CASSQSFGVRTEAFF.

This clonotype has ten or more counts. This chain connects TRBV6-2 or TRBV6-3 to TRBJ2-7; TRBD2 agrees at 10 bases. The V gene end was trimmed by 6 bases and the J gene end by 2 bases; junction bases not matched to a gene: 4. CDR1 is MNHEY, CDR2 SVGEGT, per germline. The length of the CDR3 is 14 residues. The CDR3 reads CASSGLADTYEQYF. CDR3 coding DNA: TGTGCCAGCAGCGGACTAGCGGATACCTACGAGCAGTACTTC.

The chain joins TRBV7-8 to TRBJ2-7; D perhaps matches TRBD2 (5 bases). Looked up from germline, CDR1 is SGHVS and CDR2 is FQNEAQ. Trimming pared 4 bases from V and 7 bases from J, leaving 11 bases between. The CDR3 runs to 12 residues. CDR3 nucleotides: TGTGCCAGCAGCTCGGGGTCGATTGAGCAGTACGTC. It translates to CASSSGSIEQYV.

CDR3 residues: CASSQFTGGTEAFF. The CDR3 nucleotides read TGTGCCAGCAGCCAATTTACAGGGGGCACTGAAGCTTTCTTT. The V and J genes are TRBV14 and TRBJ1-1; 8 nucleotides line up with TRBD1. The CDR3 has 14 residues. The V and J ends lost 2 bases and 4 bases, in that order; junction bases with no gene match: 3. Germline V lookup: CDR1 SGHDN, CDR2 FVKESK.

The sample holds a few counts of this clonotype. The chain recombines TRBV5-4 with TRBJ2-3; 11 bases agree with TRBD1. The V gene end was trimmed by 5 bases and the J gene end by 3 bases; junction bases not matched to a gene: 5. Germline loops: CDR1 SGHNT, CDR2 YYREEE (reference sequence). This CDR3 is 15 amino acids long. CDR3 coding DNA: TGTGCCAGCAGTTCCCGGGACAGGGGGACAGATACGCAGTATTTT. Translation gives CASSSRDRGTDTQYF.